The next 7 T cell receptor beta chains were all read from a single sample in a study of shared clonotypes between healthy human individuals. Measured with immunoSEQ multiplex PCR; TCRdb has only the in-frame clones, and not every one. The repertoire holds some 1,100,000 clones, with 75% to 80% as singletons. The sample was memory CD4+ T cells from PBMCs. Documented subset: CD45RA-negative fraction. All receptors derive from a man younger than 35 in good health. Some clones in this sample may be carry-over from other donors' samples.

CDR3 DNA: TGTGCCACCAGCAGAGATTTGGGGACTGGAGACACAGATACGCAGTATTTT. Residues: CATSRDLGTGDTDTQYF. This chain links TRBV15 with TRBJ2-3, with D perhaps matching TRBD2 (6 bases). This CDR3 has 17 residues. Per the germline V gene, CDR1 is LNHNV and CDR2 is YYDKDF (reference sequence). Trimming stripped 0 bases from V and 2 bases from J, with 15 bases between.

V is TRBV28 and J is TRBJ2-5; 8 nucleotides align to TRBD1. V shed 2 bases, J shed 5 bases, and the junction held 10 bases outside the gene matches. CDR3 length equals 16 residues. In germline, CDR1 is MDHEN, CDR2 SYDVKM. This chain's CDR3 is CASSLQPDRARETQYF. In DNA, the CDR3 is TGTGCCAGCAGTTTACAACCGGACAGGGCAAGGGAGACCCAGTACTTC.

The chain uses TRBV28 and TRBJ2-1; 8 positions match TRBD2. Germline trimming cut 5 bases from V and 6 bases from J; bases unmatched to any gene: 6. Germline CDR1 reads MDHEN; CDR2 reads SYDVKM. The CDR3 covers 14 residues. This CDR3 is CASSAGTSLNEQFF. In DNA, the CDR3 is TGTGCCAGCAGTGCCGGGACTAGTCTCAATGAGCAGTTCTTC.

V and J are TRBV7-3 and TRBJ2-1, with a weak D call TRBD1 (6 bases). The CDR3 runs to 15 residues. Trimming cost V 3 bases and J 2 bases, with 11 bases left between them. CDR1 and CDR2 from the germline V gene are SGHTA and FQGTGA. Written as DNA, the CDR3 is TGTGCCAGCAGCTTCTTGGACAGCCCCTACAATGAGCAGTTCTTC. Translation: CASSFLDSPYNEQFF.

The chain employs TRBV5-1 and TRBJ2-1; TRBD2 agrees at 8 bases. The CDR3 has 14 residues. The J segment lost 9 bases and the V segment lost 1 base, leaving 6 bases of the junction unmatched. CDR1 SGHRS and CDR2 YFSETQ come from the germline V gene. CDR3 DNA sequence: TGCGCCAGCAGCTTGACTAGCGGCCAGATTGAGCAGTTCTTC. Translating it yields CASSLTSGQIEQFF.

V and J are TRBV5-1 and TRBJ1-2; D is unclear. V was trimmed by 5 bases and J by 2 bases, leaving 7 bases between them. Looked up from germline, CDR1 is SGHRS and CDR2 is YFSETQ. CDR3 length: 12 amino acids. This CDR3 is CASSESNYGYTF. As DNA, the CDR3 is TGCGCCAGCAGTGAATCCAACTATGGCTACACCTTC.

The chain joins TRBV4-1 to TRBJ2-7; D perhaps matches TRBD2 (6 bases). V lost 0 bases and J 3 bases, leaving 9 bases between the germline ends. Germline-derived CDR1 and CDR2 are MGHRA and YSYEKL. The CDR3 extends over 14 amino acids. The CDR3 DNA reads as TGCGCCAGCAGCCAAGATTGGAGGGGCTACGAGCAGTACTTC. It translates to CASSQDWRGYEQYF.